The 32 T cell receptor beta chains below all came from one sample that was sequenced in a study of T cells after yellow fever vaccination. One entry per CDR3 protein results from TCRdb running MiXCR on the 5' RACE reads. This table has approximately 110,000 distinct CDR3 sequences, more than 6% appearing once. The sequencing used CD4+ T cells sorted from PBMCs, collected more than 8 days after the first yellow fever vaccination. Source of these receptors: a man aged 18 to 30 who received the YFV17D yellow fever vaccine.

This clonotype has ten or more counts. The rearrangement uses TRBV5-1 and TRBJ2-7; D call uncertain. Trimming removed 0 bases from V and 3 bases from J, with 13 bases in between. Germline V gene sequence: CDR1 SGHRS, CDR2 YFSETQ. The CDR3 has 15 amino acids. The chain's CDR3 is CASSLGTSSIYEQYV. DNA of the CDR3: TGCGCCAGCAGCTTGGGAACATCATCTATCTACGAGCAGTACGTC.

This clonotype was counted many times. V gene TRBV24-1 combines with J gene TRBJ1-1; 7 positions match TRBD1. This CDR3 comprises 15 residues. Germline assignment: CDR1 KGHDR and CDR2 SFDVKD. The V gene end was trimmed by 2 bases and the J gene end by 1 base; junction bases not matched to a gene: 3. The CDR3 nucleotides read TGTGCCACCAGTGATTCCCCAGGGGGGAACACTGAAGCTTTCTTT. The encoded protein is CATSDSPGGNTEAFF.

CDR3 DNA sequence: TGTGCCAGCAGCTTAGGGCTAGCGGGGGCAAACAATGAGCAGTTCTTC. Translating gives CASSLGLAGANNEQFF. J is TRBJ2-1 and V is TRBV7-7; TRBD2 matches at 10 bases. V was pared by 1 base and J by 5 bases, with 5 bases of the junction left unmatched. CDR1 is SSHAT, CDR2 FNYEAQ, per germline (reference sequence). CDR3 length equals 16 residues. Looking up the rest from reference TRBV7-7 and TRBJ2-1 gives the full variable domain: GAGVSQSPRYKVTKRGQDVTLRCDPISSHATLYWYQQALGQGPEFLTYFNYEAQPDKSGLPSDRFSAERPEGSISTLTIQRTEQRDSAMYRCASSLGLAGANNEQFFGPGTRLTVL.

This clonotype was seen ten or more times. The rearrangement links TRBV7-2 to TRBJ2-7; possibly TRBD2 for D (5 bases). Germline loops: CDR1 SGHTA, CDR2 FQGNSA. This CDR3 comprises 15 residues. Trimming pared 3 bases from V and 4 bases from J, leaving 16 bases between. CDR3: CASSLSGIMAYEQYF. DNA for the CDR3: TGTGCCAGCAGCTTGAGCGGCATCATGGCTTACGAGCAGTACTTC.

This clonotype was found many times. The rearrangement joins TRBV5-1 to TRBJ2-2, with 9 positions matching TRBD1. CDR3 size: 16 residues. Germline assignment: CDR1 SGHRS and CDR2 YFSETQ. Germline trimming cut 2 bases from V and 3 bases from J; bases unmatched to any gene: 5. This CDR3 reads CASSFTGGADTGELFF. In DNA, the CDR3 is TGCGCCAGCAGCTTTACAGGGGGCGCGGACACCGGGGAGCTGTTTTTT.

This clonotype turned up a few times. The chain employs TRBV7-2 and TRBJ1-2, with D uncertain. Germline assignment: CDR1 SGHTA and CDR2 FQGNSA. The CDR3 is 15 amino acids. Trimming left V 4 bases short and J 7 bases short, with 19 bases between. The CDR3 DNA follows: TGTGCCAGCAGCTCGCCCCGGGCCCGCTCAGGTGGCTACACCTTC. Protein: CASSSPRARSGGYTF.

At least ten counts were recorded for this clonotype. The chain recombines TRBV7-2 with TRBJ2-6; unclear D gene. CDR3 length equals 14 residues. Germline V gene lookup returns CDR1 SGHTA and CDR2 FQGNSA. Trimming shortened V by 3 bases and J by 1 base, and 4 bases separated the two germline ends. The CDR3 spells CASSFRSGANVLTF. The CDR3 DNA reads as TGTGCCAGCAGCTTCAGATCTGGGGCCAACGTCCTGACTTTC. Using reference TRBV7-2 and TRBJ2-6 for the parts outside the CDR3, the full variable domain is GAGVSQSPSNKVTEKGKDVELRCDPISGHTALYWYRQSLGQGLEFLIYFQGNSAPDKSGLPSDRFSAERTGGSVSTLTIQRTQQEDSAVYLCASSFRSGANVLTFGAGSRLTVL.

This clonotype was detected ten times or more. V usage is TRBV7-9 and J usage is TRBJ2-6, with 7 nucleotides matching TRBD2. Germline V gene lookup returns CDR1 SEHNR and CDR2 FQNEAQ (reference sequence). V was pared by 8 bases and J by 2 bases, with 3 bases of the junction left unmatched. The CDR3 extends over 14 amino acids. The CDR3 spells CASGTSAGANVLTF. CDR3 DNA: TGTGCCAGCGGTACTAGCGCTGGGGCCAACGTCCTGACTTTC.

This clonotype was detected many times. The chain couples TRBV6-2 or TRBV6-3 to TRBJ2-3, with D unresolved. V dropped 6 bases and J dropped 2 bases, with 6 bases sitting between them. The CDR3 spans 12 residues. CDR1 is MNHEY, CDR2 SVGEGT, per germline. The CDR3, as DNA: TGTGCCAGCAGAACCCTCACAGATACGCAGTATTTT. Translation: CASRTLTDTQYF.

This clonotype occurred many times. The chain links TRBV7-2 to TRBJ2-1, with D perhaps matching TRBD1 or TRBD2 (5 bases each). V gave up 3 bases and J gave up 5 bases, with 11 bases separating them. CDR3 length: 14 amino acids. CDR1 and CDR2 (germline): SGHTA, FQGNSA. CDR3 nucleotides: TGTGCCAGCAGCTTCCGGGACCTTCACAATGAGCAGTTCTTC. Residues: CASSFRDLHNEQFF. Supplemented by reference TRBV7-2 and TRBJ2-1, the full variable domain reads GAGVSQSPSNKVTEKGKDVELRCDPISGHTALYWYRQSLGQGLEFLIYFQGNSAPDKSGLPSDRFSAERTGGSVSTLTIQRTQQEDSAVYLCASSFRDLHNEQFFGPGTRLTVL.

For this clonotype: With a much larger clone just one base away, this may be a read error. The genes are TRBV29-1 and TRBJ2-7; a possible D gene is TRBD1 (5 bases). Trimming cost V 4 bases and J 0 bases, with 7 bases left between them. Germline V lookup: CDR1 SQVTM, CDR2 ANQGSEA. The CDR3 covers 12 residues. The CDR3 DNA sequence: TGCAGCGTTGCCAGGGACTCCTACGAGCAGTACTTC. It is translated as CSVARDSYEQYF.

The table lists this clonotype with a few counts. The chain couples TRBV12-3 or TRBV12-4 to TRBJ1-1; TRBD1 matches 7 bases. The J segment lost 0 bases and the V segment lost 6 bases, leaving 4 bases of the junction unmatched. There are 14 residues in the CDR3. CDR3 region: CASREDRLNTEAFF. The CDR3 DNA is TGTGCCAGCAGGGAGGACAGGCTGAACACTGAAGCTTTCTTT.

This clonotype was recorded at least ten times. This chain joins TRBV10-3 and TRBJ2-7, with D hard to call. With 2 bases removed from V and 2 bases from J, the gap between germline ends came to 7 bases. The CDR3 has 13 amino acids. Germline V CDR1 and CDR2: ENHRY, SYGVKD. The CDR3 DNA reads TGTGCCATCAGTGAGGCAGCCACCTACGAGCAGTACTTC. This gives the protein CAISEAATYEQYF.

This clonotype was counted only a few times. This sequence joins TRBV6-5 and TRBJ1-1; unclear D gene. The ends were cut back, 6 bases at V and 1 base at J, with 9 bases in the middle. CDR1 and CDR2 (germline): MNHEY, SVGAGI. The CDR3 totals 13 residues. The CDR3 loop is CASRSTGNTEAFF. In DNA, the CDR3 is TGTGCCAGCAGGTCGACGGGGAACACTGAAGCTTTCTTT.

The chain links TRBV7-2 to TRBJ2-1, with TRBD2 matching 7 bases. CDR1 is SGHTA and CDR2 is FQGNSA in the germline V gene. CDR3 length equals 15 residues. V shed 1 base, J shed 4 bases, and the junction held 4 bases outside the gene matches. CDR3 in DNA: TGTGCCAGCAGCTTAGTGGCGGGGGAATACAATGAGCAGTTCTTC. Amino acid sequence: CASSLVAGEYNEQFF.

This clonotype appeared many times. This chain links TRBV3-1 with TRBJ2-2; tentatively, D is TRBD1 or TRBD2 (5 bases each). CDR1 and CDR2 (germline): LGHDT, YNNKEL (reference sequence). V was shortened by 4 bases and J by 0 bases, with 12 bases between the two germline ends. The CDR3 extends over 16 amino acids. The CDR3 spells CASSPTRGANTGELFF. The DNA for the CDR3 is TGTGCCAGCAGCCCCACCCGAGGGGCGAACACCGGGGAGCTGTTTTTT.

In this sample, this clonotype turned up many times. This rearrangement joins TRBV5-1 to TRBJ2-1; D uncertain. CDR3 length: 13 amino acids. V lost 3 bases to trimming and J lost 3 bases, with 7 bases between them. Germline V lookup: CDR1 SGHRS, CDR2 YFSETQ. The CDR3 reads CASSSSNYNEQFF. The CDR3 nucleotides are TGCGCCAGCAGCTCATCTAACTACAATGAGCAGTTCTTC. The full variable domain, rest sourced from reference TRBV5-1 and TRBJ2-1, is KAGVTQTPRYLIKTRGQQVTLSCSPISGHRSVSWYQQTPGQGLQFLFEYFSETQRNKGNFPGRFSGRQFSNSRSEMNVSTLELGDSALYLCASSSSNYNEQFFGPGTRLTVL.

This clonotype was observed at least ten times. The V and J genes are TRBV7-2 and TRBJ2-7; TRBD1 agrees at 8 bases. The CDR3 contains 14 residues. Germline values: CDR1 SGHTA, CDR2 FQGNSA. V was pared by 5 bases and J by 2 bases, with 5 bases of the junction left unmatched. For the CDR3, the DNA is TGTGCCAGCAGCCCCGACAGGGGCGCCTACGAGCAGTACTTC. Encoded protein: CASSPDRGAYEQYF.

This clonotype was seen repeatedly, ten times or more. The chain combines TRBV28 with TRBJ1-4, with a possible D match to TRBD1 (5 bases). The V and J ends lost 5 bases and 2 bases respectively, with 12 bases between them. CDR3 size: 15 residues. CDR1 MDHEN and CDR2 SYDVKM come from the germline V gene. DNA for the CDR3: TGTGCCAGCAGTGCTTACGGGACTACTAATGAAAAACTGTTTTTT. This gives the protein CASSAYGTTNEKLFF.

This clonotype has at least ten counts. The rearrangement joins TRBV7-3 to TRBJ2-3; D is undetermined. The germline V and J ends were trimmed by 4 bases and 6 bases, with 11 bases remaining between them. This CDR3 region has 13 residues. Germline CDR1 and CDR2: SGHTA and FQGTGA. The CDR3 region is CASSSLIGDTQYF. The CDR3 nucleotides read TGTGCCAGCAGCTCCCTAATTGGGGATACGCAGTATTTT.

The chain couples TRBV21-1 to TRBJ2-7; the table's D call TRBD1 went unverified against the DNA. TRBV21-1 is labeled a pseudogene. The CDR3 covers 13 residues. The CDR3 region is CASTPGVPYEQYV. In DNA form, the CDR3 reads TGTGCCAGCACCCCTGGGGTTCCCTACGAGCAGTACGTC.

This clonotype has at least ten counts. The rearrangement uses TRBV30 and TRBJ2-7; TRBD2 matches 7 bases. The CDR3 loop spans 14 amino acids. Germline CDR1 is GTSNPN and CDR2 is SVGIG (reference sequence). After removal of 5 bases from V and 5 bases from J, the junction contained 12 bases not matched to a gene. CDR3: CAWGKGLLSNEQYF. Here the CDR3 DNA reads TGTGCCTGGGGGAAGGGACTATTAAGTAACGAGCAGTACTTC.

Ten or more counts support this clonotype. This chain connects TRBV20-1 to TRBJ2-7, with D possibly TRBD2 on 5 matching bases. V was pared by 5 bases and J by 4 bases, with 12 bases between. The CDR3 runs 12 residues. CDR1 and CDR2 (germline): DFQATT, SNEGSKA (reference sequence). The CDR3 spells CSAGMSGYEQYF. For the CDR3, the DNA is TGCAGTGCTGGGATGTCGGGGTACGAGCAGTACTTC.

This clonotype was picked up many times. The rearrangement joins TRBV10-3 to TRBJ1-5; no definite D call. There are 14 residues in the CDR3. Germline V lookup: CDR1 ENHRY, CDR2 SYGVKD. Trimming took off 3 bases at V and 7 bases at J, with 13 bases between the two ends. The CDR3 DNA is TGTGCCATCAGTGACCGGCAGGACGGGCAGCCCCAGCATTTT. Translating it yields CAISDRQDGQPQHF.

In its sample, this clonotype was seen many times. This chain links TRBV7-2 with TRBJ1-1, with a possible D match to TRBD1 (6 bases). Trimming cost V 1 base and J 11 bases, with 17 bases left between them. The CDR3 is 14 amino acids. Germline-derived CDR1 and CDR2 are SGHTA and FQGNSA. The CDR3 is CASSLGGTSGGAFF. The CDR3 region has the DNA TGTGCCAGCAGCTTAGGGGGGACATCGGGTGGGGCTTTCTTT. Full variable domain (missing parts from reference TRBV7-2 and TRBJ1-1): GAGVSQSPSNKVTEKGKDVELRCDPISGHTALYWYRQSLGQGLEFLIYFQGNSAPDKSGLPSDRFSAERTGGSVSTLTIQRTQQEDSAVYLCASSLGGTSGGAFFGQGTRLTVV.

In its sample, this clonotype was seen many times. This chain uses TRBV7-2 with TRBJ2-5; D is uncertain. V dropped 5 bases and J dropped 2 bases, with 15 bases sitting between them. This CDR3 is 15 amino acids long. Per germline, CDR1 SGHTA and CDR2 FQGNSA. The CDR3 protein is CASSTSPQRQETQYF. The CDR3 nucleotides read TGTGCCAGCAGCACCTCTCCGCAACGTCAAGAGACCCAGTACTTC.

Ten or more counts support this clonotype. This chain joins TRBV24-1 and TRBJ2-1; a possible D gene is TRBD2 (5 bases). V lost 2 bases to trimming and J lost 2 bases, with 9 bases between them. The CDR3 sequence is 15 residues long. Germline V gene lookup returns CDR1 KGHDR and CDR2 SFDVKD. The CDR3 loop reads CATSDSRTAYNEQFF. In DNA, the CDR3 is TGTGCCACCAGTGATTCAAGGACTGCCTACAATGAGCAGTTCTTC.

This clonotype was counted at least ten times. The chain couples TRBV5-1 to TRBJ1-1; 7 nucleotides align to TRBD1. The V segment lost 4 bases and the J segment 4 bases; nucleotides outside the gene matches: 7. The CDR3 spans 14 residues. Germline V gives CDR1 SGHRS, CDR2 YFSETQ. The CDR3 region has the DNA TGCGCCAGCAGCACAGGGGAGGTAGGCACTGAAGCTTTCTTT. Protein sequence: CASSTGEVGTEAFF.

This clonotype has ten or more counts. This chain links TRBV27 with TRBJ2-3; TRBD2 aligns across 10 bases. Germline CDR1 and CDR2: MNHEY and SMNVEV (reference sequence). V trimming: 10 bases; J trimming: 3 bases; junction bases outside the gene matches: 7. The CDR3 extends over 14 amino acids. CDR3 coding DNA: TGTGCCACCAAAGCGGGGGGGCCAACAGATACGCAGTATTTT. Encoded protein: CATKAGGPTDTQYF.

The rearrangement uses TRBV5-4 and TRBJ2-2, with a possible D match to TRBD2 (5 bases). The V gene lost 4 bases and the J gene lost 7 bases, with 14 bases spanning the gap. The germline CDR1 and CDR2 sequences are SGHNT and YYREEE (reference sequence). The CDR3 is 14 amino acids. DNA of the CDR3: TGTGCCAGCAGCCCCCCCCCCGGGGACGGGGAGCTGTTTTTT. Amino acids: CASSPPPGDGELFF. Based on the CDR3 plus reference TRBV5-4 and TRBJ2-2, the full variable domain is ETGVTQSPTHLIKTRGQQVTLRCSSQSGHNTVSWYQQALGQGPQFIFQYYREEENGRGNFPPRFSGLQFPNYSSELNVNALELDDSALYLCASSPPPGDGELFFGEGSRLTVL.

This clonotype has ten or more counts. V gene TRBV5-1 combines with J gene TRBJ2-3; D is undetermined. Trimming cost V 4 bases and J 0 bases, with 3 bases left between them. This CDR3 contains 12 residues. Per the germline V gene, CDR1 is SGHRS and CDR2 is YFSETQ. The CDR3 loop reads CASSVSTDTQYF. The CDR3 region has the DNA TGCGCCAGCAGCGTCAGCACAGATACGCAGTATTTT. Combining the CDR3 with reference TRBV5-1 and TRBJ2-3 gives the whole variable domain KAGVTQTPRYLIKTRGQQVTLSCSPISGHRSVSWYQQTPGQGLQFLFEYFSETQRNKGNFPGRFSGRQFSNSRSEMNVSTLELGDSALYLCASSVSTDTQYFGPGTRLTVL.

The rearrangement uses TRBV18 and TRBJ2-5; tentatively, D is TRBD2 (6 bases). CDR1 and CDR2 (germline): KGHSH, LQKENI. CDR3 size: 14 residues. Between the trimmed V and J ends, which lost 3 bases and 4 bases, there was a span of 12 bases. The CDR3: CASSPGQGGETQYF. DNA for the CDR3: TGTGCCAGCTCACCCGGGCAGGGAGGAGAGACCCAGTACTTC.